The clone carrying this TCR beta chain was seen just once. Per the original methods: How many nucleated cells were present was estimated from reference gene primer amplification. Repertoires were generated with immunoSEQ multiplex PCR, while TCRdb's copy carries only in-frame clones and drops some. V and J calls and clone size are as listed in that table; D and trimming were resolved from the DNA. Among nearly 90,000 clones listed, about 91% were seen once. This record comes from a study of blood T cell repertoires in COVID-19. Study information: Acute and convalescent COVID-19 specimens originated in the United States, Italy and Spain. The analysed material was cDNA or gDNA that came from T cells, B-cell-depleted T cells, or PBMCs.

The CDR3 is 17 residues long. Germline V gene data show CDR1 as ENHRY and CDR2 as SYGVKD. V dropped 4 bases and J dropped 6; count of bases not matched to a gene: 8. Sequencing used peripheral blood. The origin of this receptor is a man aged 60 to 69 with acute or convalescent COVID-19. The J gene is TRBJ2-1, the V gene TRBV10-3; 14 bases line up with TRBD2. CDR3 sequence (DNA): TGTGCCATCAGTGGGACCCTCGGGACTAGCGGGAGCAATGAGCAGTTCTTC. Translating it yields CAISGTLGTSGSNEQFF.